These T cell receptor beta chains were read from a single sample in a study of cytomegalovirus exposure and HLA in healthy donors. Only in-frame clones appear in the TCRdb table, and some are missing; sequencing was by immunoSEQ multiplex PCR. The data contain around 150,000 clones, nearly 80% of them singletons. The sequencing sample was made of PBMCs. The receptors come from a male donor in good health and CMV-seronegative. CDR3s include the opening cysteine and the closing phenylalanine or tryptophan. D genes are given only for firm matches. Where a row states a size, it is once, few, many or the class of an expanded clone; other rows omit it.

j_call: TRBJ2-7
clone_size: few
d_call: TRBD2
v_call: TRBV7-6
cdr3_aa: CASSLGRTSGTVEQYF
cdr3_nt: TGTGCCAGCAGCTTAGGGAGGACTAGCGGGACGGTTGAGCAGTACTTC

j_call: TRBJ2-1
clone_size: -
d_call: -
v_call: TRBV11-1
cdr3_aa: CASSLGGGADLRDEQFF
cdr3_nt: TGTGCCAGCAGCTTAGGCGGTGGAGCGGATTTGAGGGATGAGCAGTTCTTC

j_call: TRBJ2-5
clone_size: few
d_call: TRBD2
v_call: TRBV7-8
cdr3_aa: CASSLVIILAGGQETQYF
cdr3_nt: TGTGCCAGCAGCTTAGTAATAATACTAGCGGGGGGCCAAGAGACCCAGTACTTC

j_call: TRBJ2-1
clone_size: -
d_call: TRBD2
v_call: TRBV2
cdr3_aa: CASRLPLAGVSGNEQFF
cdr3_nt: TGTGCCAGCAGGTTACCCTTAGCGGGGGTATCGGGGAATGAGCAGTTCTTC

j_call: TRBJ1-1
clone_size: once
d_call: -
v_call: TRBV7-9
cdr3_aa: CSSSPRSDSFGPEAFF
cdr3_nt: TGTTCCAGCAGCCCCCGATCGGACAGCTTCGGCCCTGAAGCTTTCTTT

j_call: TRBJ2-3
clone_size: -
d_call: -
v_call: TRBV6-4
cdr3_aa: CASSDRGSPDTQYF
cdr3_nt: TGTGCCAGCAGTGACCGGGGGAGCCCAGATACGCAGTATTTT

j_call: TRBJ1-5
clone_size: -
d_call: TRBD1
v_call: TRBV11-2
cdr3_aa: CASSLALGQGFNQPQHF
cdr3_nt: TGTGCCAGCAGCTTGGCCCTAGGACAGGGCTTTAATCAGCCCCAGCATTTT

j_call: TRBJ2-1
clone_size: once
d_call: -
v_call: TRBV27
cdr3_aa: CASRVSKSVLYNEQFF
cdr3_nt: TGTGCCAGCAGGGTCTCGAAATCTGTACTCTACAATGAGCAGTTCTTC

j_call: TRBJ1-3
clone_size: few
d_call: -
v_call: TRBV7-6
cdr3_aa: CASSTNRASSGNTIYF
cdr3_nt: TGTGCCAGCAGCACAAACAGGGCTAGCTCTGGAAACACCATATATTTT

j_call: TRBJ2-7
clone_size: -
d_call: TRBD1
v_call: TRBV19
cdr3_aa: CASRPQGAREQYF
cdr3_nt: TGTGCCAGTAGGCCACAGGGGGCACGGGAGCAGTACTTC

j_call: TRBJ2-1
clone_size: -
d_call: TRBD1
v_call: TRBV4-3
cdr3_aa: CASSYLDRGLLNEQFF
cdr3_nt: TGCGCCAGCAGCTACCTAGACAGGGGGCTATTGAATGAGCAGTTCTTC

j_call: TRBJ2-7
clone_size: -
d_call: -
v_call: TRBV9
cdr3_aa: CASSALGQPYEQYF
cdr3_nt: TGTGCCAGCAGCGCTTTAGGACAGCCTTACGAGCAGTACTTC

j_call: TRBJ2-7
clone_size: -
d_call: TRBD1
v_call: TRBV5-4
cdr3_aa: CASSFTGGGSYEQYF
cdr3_nt: TGTGCCAGCAGCTTCACAGGGGGCGGGTCCTACGAGCAGTACTTC

j_call: TRBJ2-1
clone_size: -
d_call: TRBD1
v_call: TRBV19
cdr3_aa: CASSYRDRDYNEQFF
cdr3_nt: TGTGCCAGTAGCTATCGGGACAGGGACTACAATGAGCAGTTCTTC

j_call: TRBJ1-4
clone_size: -
d_call: -
v_call: TRBV6-1
cdr3_aa: CASRWRGRDGKLFF
cdr3_nt: TGTGCCAGCAGGTGGAGGGGTAGGGACGGAAAACTGTTTTTT

j_call: TRBJ2-6
clone_size: -
d_call: -
v_call: TRBV7-9
cdr3_aa: CSSSLTSGRGANVLTF
cdr3_nt: TGTTCCAGCAGCTTAACATCAGGGCGCGGGGCCAACGTCCTGACTTTC

j_call: TRBJ2-1
clone_size: -
d_call: -
v_call: TRBV6-5
cdr3_aa: CASRETVGRYNEQFF
cdr3_nt: TGTGCCAGCAGAGAAACAGTAGGTCGGTACAATGAGCAGTTCTTC

j_call: TRBJ2-7
clone_size: -
d_call: -
v_call: TRBV7-8
cdr3_aa: CASSFSDYSGEQYF
cdr3_nt: TGTGCCAGCAGCTTTTCGGATTATTCGGGAGAGCAGTACTTC

j_call: TRBJ1-6
clone_size: -
d_call: -
v_call: TRBV19
cdr3_aa: CASSPGGRGSPLHF
cdr3_nt: TGTGCCAGTAGCCCGGGTGGTCGGGGTTCACCCCTCCACTTT

j_call: TRBJ2-2
clone_size: -
d_call: -
v_call: TRBV29-1
cdr3_aa: CSVSGFSNTGELFF
cdr3_nt: TGCAGCGTCTCAGGTTTTTCGAACACCGGGGAGCTGTTTTTT

j_call: TRBJ1-5
clone_size: -
d_call: -
v_call: TRBV4-1
cdr3_aa: CASSQVWGGGINQPQHF
cdr3_nt: TGCGCCAGCAGCCAAGTTTGGGGCGGGGGGATCAATCAGCCCCAGCATTTT

j_call: TRBJ2-7
clone_size: -
d_call: -
v_call: TRBV11-2
cdr3_aa: CASSLVGRLATTYEQYF
cdr3_nt: TGTGCCAGCAGCTTAGTTGGTCGTCTAGCTACAACCTACGAGCAGTACTTC

j_call: TRBJ2-7
clone_size: -
d_call: -
v_call: TRBV29-1
cdr3_aa: CSVTGEGYEQYF
cdr3_nt: TGCAGCGTGACAGGGGAGGGCTACGAGCAGTACTTC

j_call: TRBJ2-7
clone_size: -
d_call: TRBD2
v_call: TRBV4-2
cdr3_aa: CASSQAGGRYEQYF
cdr3_nt: TGTGCCAGCAGCCAAGCGGGCGGGAGATACGAGCAGTACTTC

j_call: TRBJ2-7
clone_size: -
d_call: -
v_call: TRBV7-3
cdr3_aa: CASSLSGSYEQYF
cdr3_nt: TGTGCCAGCAGCTTAAGCGGCTCCTACGAGCAGTACTTC

j_call: TRBJ2-7
clone_size: -
d_call: TRBD1
v_call: TRBV7-6
cdr3_aa: CASSPGQSYEQYF
cdr3_nt: TGTGCCAGCAGCCCGGGACAGTCCTACGAGCAGTACTTC